This T cell receptor (beta chain) was sequenced for a study of cytomegalovirus exposure and HLA in healthy donors. Points from the study as a whole: TCR beta V- and J-gene trimming, according to a later analysis, was linked to a missense DCLRE1C variant.

The primer mix had 60 Vbeta and 13 Jbeta primers. In the original workflow: Per a later analysis, the number of unique TCR beta chains was roughly 83 million, of which about 11 million were shared. Sequencing used immunoSEQ multiplex PCR; TCRdb keeps in-frame clones, though not all of them. V and J calls and clone size are as listed in that table; D and trimming were resolved from the DNA. The sample includes some 100,000 clones, over 70% of them seen just once. Details on this clone: Its antigen remains unidentified.

The V end lost 8 bases, the J end lost 1 base, and 6 bases lay between the germline ends. The CDR3 length is 12 residues. Germline lookup yields CDR1 MNHEY and CDR2 SMNVEV (reference sequence). The sequence derives from a girl aged 2-10 years in good health and CMV-seropositive. The V call is TRBV27, the J call TRBJ1-5; D remains ambiguous. The source material was PBMCs. CDR3 coding DNA: TGTGCCAGCCGAGGGAGCAATCAGCCCCAGCATTTT. Protein: CASRGSNQPQHF.